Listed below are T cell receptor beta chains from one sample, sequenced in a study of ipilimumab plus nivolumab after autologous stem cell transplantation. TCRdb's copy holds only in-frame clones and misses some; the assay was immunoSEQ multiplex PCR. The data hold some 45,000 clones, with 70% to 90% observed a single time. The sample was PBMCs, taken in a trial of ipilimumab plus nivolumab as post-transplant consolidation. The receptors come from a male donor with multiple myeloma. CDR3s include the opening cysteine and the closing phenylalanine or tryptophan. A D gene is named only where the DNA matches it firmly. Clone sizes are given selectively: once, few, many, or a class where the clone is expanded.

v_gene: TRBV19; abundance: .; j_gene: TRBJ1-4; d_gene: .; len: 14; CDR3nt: TGTGCCAGTAGTATTCCCCGGCTGTCTGAAAAACTGTTTTTT; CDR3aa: CASSIPRLSEKLFF
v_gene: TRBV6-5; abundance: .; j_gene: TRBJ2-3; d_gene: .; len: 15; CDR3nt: TGTGCCAGCAGTTACTCGAACCGAATCACAGATACGCAGTATTTT; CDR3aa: CASSYSNRITDTQYF
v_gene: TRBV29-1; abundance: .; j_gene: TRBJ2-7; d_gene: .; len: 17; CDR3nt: TGCAGCGTTGACGGTGGGGTCGGGGGGCGCGGGACCTACGAGCAGTACTTC; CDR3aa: CSVDGGVGGRGTYEQYF
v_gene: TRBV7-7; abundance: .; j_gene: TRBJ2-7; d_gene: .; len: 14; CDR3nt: TGTGCTAGCAGCTTAGATCCGTCTTCCTACGAGCAGTACTTC; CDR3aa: CASSLDPSSYEQYF
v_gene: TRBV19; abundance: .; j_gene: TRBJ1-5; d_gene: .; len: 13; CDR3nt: TGTGCCAGTAGTACGCAGGGTAATCAGCCCCAGCATTTT; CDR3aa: CASSTQGNQPQHF
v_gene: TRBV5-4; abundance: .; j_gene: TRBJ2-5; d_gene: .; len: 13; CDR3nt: TGTGCCAGCAGCTCTGGGGGGCAAGAGACCCAGTACTTC; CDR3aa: CASSSGGQETQYF
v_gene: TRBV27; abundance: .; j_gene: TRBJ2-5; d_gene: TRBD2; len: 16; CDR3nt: TGTGCCAGCAGTTCCTACGCTAGCGGGAGCGAGGAGACCCAGTACTTC; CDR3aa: CASSSYASGSEETQYF
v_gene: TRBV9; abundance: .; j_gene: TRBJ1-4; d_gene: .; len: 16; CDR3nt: TGTGCCAGCAGCGTAGAAGGTGTCGGCAGTAATGAAAAACTGTTTTTT; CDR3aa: CASSVEGVGSNEKLFF
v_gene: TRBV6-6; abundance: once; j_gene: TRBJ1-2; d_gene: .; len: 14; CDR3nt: TGTGCCAGCAGTTACTCGGCAGGGAACTATGGCTACACCTTC; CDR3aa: CASSYSAGNYGYTF
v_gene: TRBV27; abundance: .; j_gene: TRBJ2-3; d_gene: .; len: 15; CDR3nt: TGTGCCAGCGGCGGATGGAGGGAGGGCACAGATACGCAGTATTTT; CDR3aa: CASGGWREGTDTQYF
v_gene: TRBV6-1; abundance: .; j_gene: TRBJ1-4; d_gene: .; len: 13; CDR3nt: TGTGCCACCTACCCGGCAACTAATGAAAAACTGTTTTTT; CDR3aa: CATYPATNEKLFF
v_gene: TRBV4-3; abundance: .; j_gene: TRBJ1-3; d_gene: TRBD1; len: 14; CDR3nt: TGCGCCAGCAGCCCCGGACAGGGAAGAAACACCATATATTTT; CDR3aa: CASSPGQGRNTIYF
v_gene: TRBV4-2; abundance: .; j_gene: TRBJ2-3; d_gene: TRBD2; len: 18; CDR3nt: TGTGCCAGCAGCCAAGGCCCCCTAGCGGGGGGGCAGGTAGATACGCAGTATTTT; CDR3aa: CASSQGPLAGGQVDTQYF
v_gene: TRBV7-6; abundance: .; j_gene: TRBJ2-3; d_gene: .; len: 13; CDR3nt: TGTGCCAGCAGCGCACACAGAGGACGTACGCAGTATTTT; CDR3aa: CASSAHRGRTQYF
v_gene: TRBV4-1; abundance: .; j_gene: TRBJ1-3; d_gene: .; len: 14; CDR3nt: TGCGCCAGCAGCCTGGTGAGCTCTGGAAACACCATATATTTT; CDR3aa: CASSLVSSGNTIYF
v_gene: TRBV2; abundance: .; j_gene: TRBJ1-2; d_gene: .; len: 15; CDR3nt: TGTGCCAGCGGCCTGACAGCCGACTCTGGGTATGGCTACACCTTC; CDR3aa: CASGLTADSGYGYTF
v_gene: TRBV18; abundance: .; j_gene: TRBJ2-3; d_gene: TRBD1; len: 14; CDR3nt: TGTGCCAGCTCACCGCCGGGACAGAAAGATACGCAGTATTTT; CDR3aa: CASSPPGQKDTQYF
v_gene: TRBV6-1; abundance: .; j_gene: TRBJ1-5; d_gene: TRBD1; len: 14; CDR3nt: TGTGCCAGCAACTTACAGGGGTGGAATCAGCCCCAGCATTTT; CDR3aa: CASNLQGWNQPQHF
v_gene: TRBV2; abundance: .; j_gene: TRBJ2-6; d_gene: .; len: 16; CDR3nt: TGTGCCAGCAGTGAAGCTCAGGGAGGTGGGGCCAACGTCCTGACTTTC; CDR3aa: CASSEAQGGGANVLTF
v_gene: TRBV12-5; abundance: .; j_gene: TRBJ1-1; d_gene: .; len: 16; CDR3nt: TGTGCTAGTGGTTTGTATGGAAGGACATCGAACACTGAAGCTTTCTTT; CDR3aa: CASGLYGRTSNTEAFF
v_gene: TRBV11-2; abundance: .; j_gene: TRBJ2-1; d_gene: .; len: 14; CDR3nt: TGTGCCAGCAGCTTAAGGAGGCACGGCAATGAGCAGTTCTTC; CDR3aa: CASSLRRHGNEQFF
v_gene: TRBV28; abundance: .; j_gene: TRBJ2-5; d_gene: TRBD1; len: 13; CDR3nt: TGTGCCAGCAGGGGGACAGTCCAAGAGACCCAGTACTTC; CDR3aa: CASRGTVQETQYF
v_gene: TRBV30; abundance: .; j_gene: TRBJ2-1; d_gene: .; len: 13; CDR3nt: TGTGCCTGGAGCGGAAGCTCCTACAATGAGCAGTTCTTC; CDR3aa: CAWSGSSYNEQFF
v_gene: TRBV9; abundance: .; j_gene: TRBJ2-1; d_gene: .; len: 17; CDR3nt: TGTGCCAGCAGCGTAGAAAGCCGGGGTGACAGCTACAATGAGCAGTTCTTC; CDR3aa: CASSVESRGDSYNEQFF
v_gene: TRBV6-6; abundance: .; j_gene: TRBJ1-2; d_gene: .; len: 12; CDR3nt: TGTGCCAGCAGCGCGGGGGGCTATGGCTACACCTTC; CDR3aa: CASSAGGYGYTF
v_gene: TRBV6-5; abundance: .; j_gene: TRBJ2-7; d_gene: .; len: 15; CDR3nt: TGTGCCAGCAGTTACTCGAATCCTCTGGCCTACGAGCAGTACTTC; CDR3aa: CASSYSNPLAYEQYF
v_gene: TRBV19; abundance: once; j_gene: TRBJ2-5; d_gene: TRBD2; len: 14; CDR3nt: TGTGCCAGTAGTCTAGGGACTAGCCCAGAGACCCAGTACTTC; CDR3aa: CASSLGTSPETQYF
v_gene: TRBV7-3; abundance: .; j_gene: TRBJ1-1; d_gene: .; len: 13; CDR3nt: TGTGCCACGGGACCTAGGGGCTTCGGTGAAGCTTTCTTT; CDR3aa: CATGPRGFGEAFF
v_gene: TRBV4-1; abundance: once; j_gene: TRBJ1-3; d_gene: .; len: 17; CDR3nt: TGCGCCAGCAGCCAAGAGGCTTCTTCGGGGTATGGAAACACCATATATTTT; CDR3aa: CASSQEASSGYGNTIYF
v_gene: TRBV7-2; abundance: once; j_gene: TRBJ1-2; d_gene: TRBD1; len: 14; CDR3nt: TGTGCCAGCAGCTGGACTGGGACAGGGGGTGGCTACACCTTC; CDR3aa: CASSWTGTGGGYTF
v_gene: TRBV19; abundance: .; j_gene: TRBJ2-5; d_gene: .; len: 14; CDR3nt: TGTGCCAGTAGTATAGGGACAGTGCAAGAGACCCAGTACTTC; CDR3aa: CASSIGTVQETQYF
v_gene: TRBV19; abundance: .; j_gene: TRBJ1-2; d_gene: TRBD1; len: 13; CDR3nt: TGTGCCAGTAGGTGGACAGGATTGGGAGGCTACACCTTC; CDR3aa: CASRWTGLGGYTF
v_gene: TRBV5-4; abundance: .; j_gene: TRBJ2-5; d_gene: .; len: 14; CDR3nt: TGTGCCAGCAGCCTGGGGGGGGGCACGAAGACCCAGTACTTC; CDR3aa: CASSLGGGTKTQYF